The next 18 T cell receptor beta chains were all read from a single sample in a study of blood T cells in healthy people across ages. Primers used in a second PCR of roughly 7 to 12 cycles were a sample-barcoded 5' primer and a J-beta primer mix. TCRdb itself ran the 5' RACE reads through MiXCR, one entry per CDR3 protein. The sample yields approximately 800,000 distinct CDR3 sequences, about three fifths seen once. What was sequenced was blood. The receptors shown here come from a man aged 25-40 years in good health.

The genes are TRBV3-1 and TRBJ2-5; D may be TRBD1 (6 bases). The DNA end lines up better with TRBJ2-7; the J call may be wrong. CDR1 and CDR2 from the germline V gene are LGHDT and YNNKEL (reference sequence). The CDR3 spans 16 residues. The DNA of the CDR3 is TGTGCCAGCAGCCAAGGACACCCCCTGCAGGGGACCGAGCAGTACTTC. Translated, it gives CASSQGHPLQGTEQYF.

The V and J genes are TRBV5-6 and TRBJ2-3; 13 nucleotides line up with TRBD2. Germline trimming cut 4 bases from V and 5 bases from J; bases unmatched to any gene: 7. The CDR3 sequence is 16 residues long. The germline gives CDR1 SGHDT, CDR2 YYEEEE. The DNA for the CDR3 is TGTGCCAGCAGCATCGGACTAGCGGGAGTGGGAGATACGCAGTATTTT. Its translation is CASSIGLAGVGDTQYF.

The J gene is TRBJ1-5, the V gene TRBV20-1; weak D call: TRBD1 (6 bases). V dropped 6 bases and J dropped 2 bases, with 26 bases sitting between them. In germline, CDR1 is DFQATT, CDR2 SNEGSKA (reference sequence). CDR3 length: 18 residues. This CDR3 is CSAGKRLGAEAGNQPQHF. The CDR3 DNA reads as TGCAGTGCCGGGAAGAGGTTGGGGGCAGAGGCGGGCAATCAGCCCCAGCATTTT.

The chain joins TRBV6-5 to TRBJ2-3; the D gene is possibly TRBD2 (5 bases). V lost 2 bases, J lost 6 bases, and 15 bases lay in between. From germline, CDR1 is MNHEY and CDR2 SVGAGI. The length of the CDR3 is 15 residues. CDR3 protein: CASSYERTAPDTQYF. In DNA, the CDR3 is TGTGCCAGCAGTTACGAGAGGACTGCCCCGGATACGCAGTATTTT.

Only a few counts were recorded for this clonotype. This chain joins TRBV29-1 and TRBJ2-7, with a possible D match to TRBD2 (6 bases). Trimming pared 0 bases from V and 4 bases from J, leaving 16 bases between. The CDR3 covers 15 residues. Germline V CDR1 and CDR2: SQVTM, ANQGSEA. This chain's CDR3 is CSVEDQVPGRYEQYF. CDR3 DNA: TGCAGCGTTGAAGATCAGGTTCCAGGGAGGTACGAGCAGTACTTC.

This clonotype was found once. V gene TRBV4-2 combines with J gene TRBJ2-1; TRBD2 matches at 14 bases. The DNA end is a closer match to TRBJ2-7, so the J assignment may be wrong. Germline CDR1 and CDR2: LGHNA and YNFKEQ. This CDR3 has 18 amino acids. CDR3 in DNA: TGTGCCAGCAGCCAAGATCCACCACCGGGACTAGCGGGAGTTGAGCAGTACTTC. Protein product: CASSQDPPPGLAGVEQYF.

This clonotype was seen only a few times. The chain recombines TRBV6-5 with TRBJ2-7; D unclear. Germline V gene data show CDR1 as MNHEY and CDR2 as SVGAGI. V was trimmed by 3 bases and J by 4 bases, leaving 13 bases between them. CDR3 size: 14 residues. The CDR3 region is CASSYGPETYEQYF. CDR3 DNA sequence: TGTGCCAGCAGTTATGGCCCCGAAACTTACGAGCAGTACTTC.

This clonotype was found once. The chain carries TRBV6-5 and TRBJ1-2; no reliable D call. Trimming stripped 4 bases from V and 4 bases from J, with 19 bases between. Germline loops: CDR1 MNHEY, CDR2 SVGAGI. The CDR3 covers 16 residues. CDR3 DNA sequence: TGTGCCAGCAGTTCGGAGACCCGGGCATCATTCTATGGCTACACCTTC. Translating gives CASSSETRASFYGYTF.

This clonotype was seen more than once but under ten times. The rearrangement links TRBV20-1 to TRBJ1-2, with D possibly being TRBD1 (6 bases). The germline V gene has CDR1 DFQATT and CDR2 SNEGSKA (reference sequence). The CDR3 is made up of 14 amino acids. Between the trimmed V and J ends, which lost 3 bases and 3 bases, there was a span of 14 bases. For the CDR3, the DNA is TGCAGTGCTAGCTCACAGGGTCCGGACTATGGCTACACCTTC. Translated, it gives CSASSQGPDYGYTF.

This chain uses TRBV6-2 or TRBV6-3 with TRBJ2-1; D is undetermined. The ends were cut back, 4 bases at V and 5 bases at J, with 18 bases in the middle. Germline V gene lookup returns CDR1 MNHEY and CDR2 SVGEGT. CDR3 length equals 16 residues. Written as DNA, the CDR3 is TGTGCCAGCAGTTCACTCACGCTTACGTTGGACAATGAGCAGTTCTTC. Its protein is CASSSLTLTLDNEQFF.

The V call is TRBV20-1, the J call TRBJ2-7; 7 bases are shared with TRBD1. The CDR3 contains 13 residues. The V segment lost 6 bases and the J segment 4 bases; nucleotides outside the gene matches: 9. CDR1 and CDR2 from the germline V gene are DFQATT and SNEGSKA (reference sequence). DNA of the CDR3: TGCAGTGCCCGAAACAGGGGTAGGTACGAGCAGTACTTC. It is translated as CSARNRGRYEQYF.

The gene calls are TRBV7-9 and TRBJ1-5; 7 positions match TRBD1. The ends lost 6 bases at V and 6 bases at J; junction bases unmatched: 11. The CDR3 contains 15 residues. Germline CDR1 is SEHNR and CDR2 is FQNEAQ (reference sequence). CDR3 amino acids: CASSPDRQGLQPQHF. CDR3 in DNA: TGTGCCAGCAGTCCTGACCGACAGGGTCTTCAGCCCCAGCATTTT.

The chain links TRBV12-3 or TRBV12-4 to TRBJ2-1, with a weak D call TRBD1 (5 bases). This CDR3 is 14 amino acids long. V lost 6 bases and J lost 12, with 21 bases in between. In nucleotides, the CDR3 is TGTGCCAGCAGCCCGGTGTGGGGCCTCAGGGTGCAGTTCTTC. It translates to CASSPVWGLRVQFF.

The J gene is TRBJ2-3, the V gene TRBV4-3; D not certain. CDR1 and CDR2 from the germline V gene are LGHNA and YSLEER. Deletions cut 3 bases from V and 0 bases from J, with 10 bases between. The CDR3 is 15 amino acids. The CDR3 loop is CASSHTPASTDTQYF. The CDR3, as DNA: TGCGCCAGCAGCCATACTCCAGCGAGCACAGATACGCAGTATTTT.

CDR3 protein: CASSISGTDTQYF. For the CDR3, the DNA is TGTGCCAGCAGCATATCAGGGACAGATACGCAGTATTTT. The chain carries TRBV7-2 and TRBJ2-3, with D possibly matching TRBD1 (5 bases). Germline lookup yields CDR1 SGHTA and CDR2 FQGNSA. V was trimmed by 5 bases and J by 3 bases, leaving 9 bases between them. This CDR3 is built from 13 residues.

The chain is built from TRBV4-1 and TRBJ1-5; D is unresolved. V was pared by 2 bases and J by 7 bases, with 15 bases between. This CDR3 is built from 15 residues. From germline, CDR1 is MGHRA and CDR2 YSYEKL. The CDR3 sequence is CASSQFPSDTQPQHF. Written as DNA, the CDR3 is TGCGCCAGCAGCCAATTTCCTTCGGATACACAGCCCCAGCATTTT.

Notes on this clonotype: A junction end diverges from the germline sequence, so it may reflect a read error. This rearrangement joins TRBV28 to TRBJ2-1, with 10 bases fitting TRBD1. Per the germline V gene, CDR1 is MDHEN and CDR2 is SYDVKM. This CDR3 region has 15 residues. The CDR3 loop reads CAGSSGTGAKNEQFF. DNA of the CDR3: TGTGCCGGCAGTTCCGGGACAGGGGCCAAGAATGAGCAGTTCTTC.

This clonotype appeared a single time. The V gene is TRBV20-1, the J gene TRBJ2-2; TRBD1 matches at 11 bases. Trimming took 3 bases from V and 7 from J; bases not matched to a gene: 16. The CDR3 has 18 residues. Germline CDR1 reads DFQATT; CDR2 reads SNEGSKA (reference sequence). CDR3 region: CSASPVKGQGEYSGELFF. The CDR3 DNA follows: TGCAGTGCTAGTCCCGTCAAGGGACAGGGGGAATATAGCGGGGAGCTGTTTTTT.